This TCR beta chain was recorded in a study of cytomegalovirus exposure and HLA in healthy donors. Remarks on this clone: Relative to the germline gene, one junction end is altered; a read error may explain this.

A multiplex PCR was run with 60 Vbeta primers and 13 Jbeta primers. Sequencing was performed with immunoSEQ multiplex PCR; in TCRdb, only in-frame clones are kept and a portion is missing. The sample yields under 200,000 clones, around 79% seen once. The length of the CDR3 is 13 residues. Germline CDR1 reads LNHDA; CDR2 reads SQIVND (reference sequence). Sequenced input: PBMCs. This clonotype was obtained from a woman aged 40 to 50 in good health and CMV-seronegative. The chain couples TRBV19 to TRBJ1-3, with D unclear. CDR3 region: CASQDTSGSTIYF. CDR3 sequence (DNA): TGTGCCAGTCAAGACACTTCGGGAAGCACCATATATTTT. Combining the CDR3 with reference TRBV19 and TRBJ1-3 gives the whole variable domain DGGITQSPKYLFRKEGQNVTLSCEQNLNHDAMYWYRQDPGQGLRLIYYSQIVNDFQKGDIAEGYSVSREKKESFPLTVTSAQKNPTAFYLCASQDTSGSTIYFGEGSWLTVV.